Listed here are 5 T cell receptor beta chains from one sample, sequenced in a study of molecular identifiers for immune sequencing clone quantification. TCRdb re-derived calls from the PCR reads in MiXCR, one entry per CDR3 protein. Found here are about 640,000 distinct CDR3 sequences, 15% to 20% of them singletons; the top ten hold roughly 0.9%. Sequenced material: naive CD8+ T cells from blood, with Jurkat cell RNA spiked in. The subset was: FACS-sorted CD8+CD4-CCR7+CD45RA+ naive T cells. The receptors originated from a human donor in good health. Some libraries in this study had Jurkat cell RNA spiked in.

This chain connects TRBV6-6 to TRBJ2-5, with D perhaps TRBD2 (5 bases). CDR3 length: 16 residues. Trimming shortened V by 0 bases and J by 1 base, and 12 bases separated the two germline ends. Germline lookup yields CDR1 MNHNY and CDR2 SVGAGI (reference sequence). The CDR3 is CASSYSSDYVQETQYF. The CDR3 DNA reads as TGTGCCAGCAGTTACTCGTCCGACTATGTCCAAGAGACCCAGTACTTC.

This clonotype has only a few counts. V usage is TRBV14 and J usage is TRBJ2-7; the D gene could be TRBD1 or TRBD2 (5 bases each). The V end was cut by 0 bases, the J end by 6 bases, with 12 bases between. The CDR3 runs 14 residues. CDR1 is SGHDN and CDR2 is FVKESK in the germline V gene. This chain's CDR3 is CASSQDLGTAEQYF. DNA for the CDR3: TGTGCCAGCAGCCAAGACTTAGGGACCGCCGAGCAGTACTTC.

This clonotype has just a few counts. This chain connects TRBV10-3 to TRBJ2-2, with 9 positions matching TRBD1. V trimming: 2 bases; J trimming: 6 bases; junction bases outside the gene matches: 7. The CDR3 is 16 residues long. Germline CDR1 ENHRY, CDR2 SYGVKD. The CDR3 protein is CAISEGGQGLSGELFF. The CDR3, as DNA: TGTGCCATCAGTGAGGGGGGACAGGGTCTGTCCGGGGAGCTGTTTTTT.

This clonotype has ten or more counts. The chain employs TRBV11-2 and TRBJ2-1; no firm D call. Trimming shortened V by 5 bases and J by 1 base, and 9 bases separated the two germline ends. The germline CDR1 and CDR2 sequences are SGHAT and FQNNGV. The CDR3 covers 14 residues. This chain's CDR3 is CASSPDGSYNEQFF. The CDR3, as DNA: TGTGCCAGCAGCCCTGACGGATCCTACAATGAGCAGTTCTTC.

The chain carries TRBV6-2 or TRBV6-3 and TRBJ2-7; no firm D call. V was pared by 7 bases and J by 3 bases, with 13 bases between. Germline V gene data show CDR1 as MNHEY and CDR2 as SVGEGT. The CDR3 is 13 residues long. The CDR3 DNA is TGTGCCAGCAACAATTCGCCGGACTACGAGCAGTACTTC. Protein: CASNNSPDYEQYF.